This T cell receptor beta chain derives from a study of cytomegalovirus exposure and HLA in healthy donors. Note on this clone: Its antigen is not identified.

The PCR made use of 60 Vbeta and 13 Jbeta primers. Only in-frame clones appear in the TCRdb table, and some are missing; sequencing was by immunoSEQ multiplex PCR. The sample consists of more than 100,000 clones, about 75% of them appearing once. V lost 4 bases to trimming and J lost 3 bases; unmatched junction nucleotides: 4. CDR1 and CDR2 (germline): WNHNN, SYGVQD (reference sequence). The CDR3 length is 14 residues. Study-wide points: Some TCR beta chains (more than 150 of them) were listed as cytomegalovirus-associated. Some V segments, TRBV6-2 and TRBV6-3 among them, were indistinguishable and were therefore excluded.

This sequence originates from a woman aged 40 to 55 in good health and CMV-seronegative. The chain joins TRBV10-1 to TRBJ2-5; 8 nucleotides line up with TRBD2. What was sequenced was PBMCs. The CDR3, as DNA: TGCGCCAGCAGTGGGGGACTAGACAAAGAGACCCAGTACTTC. Its protein product is CASSGGLDKETQYF.